This T cell receptor beta chain stems from a study of monozygotic twins with inflammatory bowel disease. General study results and limits: No detectable difference in repertoire similarity separated concordant from discordant twins, possibly as a result of limited power. Lower TCRbeta diversity (inverse Simpson) was seen in IBD patients than in healthy co-twins.

The V gene's germline CDR1 is MDHEN and CDR2 SYDVKM. This CDR3 spans 14 amino acids. Following a re-call of the 5' RACE reads, TCRdb has one entry per CDR3 protein and lacks DNA. The specimen's table records some 150,000 distinct CDR3 sequences. Note on this clonotype: Its target is unknown.

The chain carries TRBV28 and TRBJ2-3. Sequencing was carried out using blood. This TCR derives from a human donor with ulcerative colitis or Crohn's disease, or a healthy co-twin of an affected twin (not recorded which). CDR3: CASRPQSVTDTQYF.